The sequence of this TCR beta chain was determined in a study of blood T cell repertoires in COVID-19. About the research overall: Spain, Italy and the United States supplied samples that represented acute and convalescent COVID-19.

Sequenced by immunoSEQ multiplex PCR; TCRdb stores in-frame clones only, minus some. Among some 250,000 clones listed, about 79% were seen once. This clonotype originated in an elderly woman with acute or convalescent COVID-19. Sequenced material: peripheral blood.

The CDR3: CAWSVTGMNTEAFF. CDR3 DNA sequence: TGTGCCTGGAGTGTTACAGGAATGAACACTGAAGCTTTCTTT. The J gene is TRBJ1-1, the V gene TRBV30; TRBD1 is a possible D gene (5 bases). V lost 0 bases and J 0 bases, leaving 8 bases between the germline ends. CDR3 size: 14 residues. Germline V gives CDR1 GTSNPN, CDR2 SVGIG (reference sequence).